Below are 14 T cell receptor beta chains sequenced from a single sample in a study of blood T cell repertoires in COVID-19 (dated by TCRdb to about 2020). Library preparation used the immunoSEQ multiplex PCR assay. The clones in this table, taken by TCRdb from immuneACCESS, are in-frame only. Not every clone is retained; where verified, under half of the shortfall comes from an unresolved V gene, and the cause of the rest is unknown. The sample profile shows about 300,000 clones; around 84% of them were found once. The ten top clones hold more than 1.1% of the sample. Material: peripheral blood. These receptors were obtained from a human donor with COVID-19, enrolled during active disease. The donor label of this sample is uncertain.

V usage is TRBV4-3 and J usage is TRBJ2-6; D is uncertain. Germline values: CDR1 LGHNA, CDR2 YSLEER. Trimming removed 4 bases at V and 3 bases at J, with 7 bases between. The length of the CDR3 is 14 residues. The DNA for the CDR3 is TGCGCCAGCAGCCTTCGAGGTGGGGCCAACGTCCTGACTTTC. This encodes CASSLRGGANVLTF.

The V call is TRBV19, the J call TRBJ1-2; 8 bases match TRBD1. V lost 6 bases to trimming and J lost 4 bases; unmatched junction nucleotides: 4. This CDR3 is 13 amino acids long. Germline CDR1 reads LNHDA; CDR2 reads SQIVND (reference sequence). The CDR3 coding sequence is TGTGCCAGTAGAGCACAGGGGGTCTATGGCTACACCTTC. This gives the protein CASRAQGVYGYTF.

The J gene is TRBJ2-2, the V gene TRBV6-4; 8 bases match TRBD2. This CDR3 has 18 amino acids. J was trimmed by 6 bases and V by 2 bases; bases with no gene match: 14. Germline loops: CDR1 MRHNA, CDR2 SNTAGT. In DNA form, the CDR3 reads TGTGCCAGCAGTGACGTGGTAGCGGGAAGTGCGGAAGCCGGGGAGCTGTTTTTT. It specifies CASSDVVAGSAEAGELFF.

This rearrangement joins TRBV28 to TRBJ2-3; 8 bases are shared with TRBD1. With V trimmed by 6 bases and J by 0 bases, 14 bases remained unmatched. There are 18 residues in the CDR3. The germline gives CDR1 MDHEN, CDR2 SYDVKM. In DNA, the CDR3 is TGTGCCAGCAGCGGTGACAGGGGTGGGCGCCGTAGCACAGATACGCAGTATTTT. This translates into CASSGDRGGRRSTDTQYF. The whole variable domain, remainder taken from reference TRBV28 and TRBJ2-3, is DVKVTQSSRYLVKRTGEKVFLECVQDMDHENMFWYRQDPGLGLRLIYFSYDVKMKEKGDIPEGYSVSREKKERFSLILESASTNQTSMYLCASSGDRGGRRSTDTQYFGPGTRLTVL.

The chain carries TRBV28 and TRBJ1-1; TRBD1 might be the D (5 bases). V gave up 5 bases and J gave up 4 bases, with 14 bases separating them. This CDR3 spans 14 amino acids. Germline CDR1 and CDR2: MDHEN and SYDVKM. The CDR3 spells CASSLQGMSTEAFF. CDR3 in DNA: TGTGCCAGCAGTCTTCAGGGTATGAGCACTGAAGCTTTCTTT.

The chain carries TRBV7-3 and TRBJ2-3; D perhaps matches TRBD2 (6 bases). Germline V lookup: CDR1 SGHTA, CDR2 FQGTGA. The V and J ends lost 4 bases and 5 bases respectively, with 19 bases between them. The CDR3 totals 16 residues. The CDR3: CASSSQWGEEGDTQYF. In nucleotides, the CDR3 is TGTGCCAGCAGCTCGCAGTGGGGGGAGGAAGGAGATACGCAGTATTTT.

The sample holds one count of this clone. This chain joins TRBV5-1 and TRBJ1-1, with 8 bases lining up with TRBD1. J gave up 1 base and V 1 base, and 21 bases lay outside the gene matches. This CDR3 has 21 amino acids. Germline lookup yields CDR1 SGHRS and CDR2 YFSETQ. The CDR3 DNA reads as TGCGCCAGCAGCTTGAGACGGGCCAGGGGGCTGGGTGTGGGGCCGAACACTGAAGCTTTCTTT. Translated: CASSLRRARGLGVGPNTEAFF.

Of note for this clone: Other nucleotide sequences from this sample produce the same CDR3. This chain uses TRBV6-2 or TRBV6-3 with TRBJ1-1; D unclear. Germline V gene sequence: CDR1 MNHEY, CDR2 SVGEGT. V lost 2 bases and J 1 base, leaving 5 bases between the germline ends. The CDR3 contains 13 residues. CDR3 residues: CASSYGRNTEAFF. The DNA of the CDR3 is TGTGCCAGCAGTTACGGCAGGAACACTGAAGCTTTCTTT.

In this sample, this clone turned up a few times. This chain links TRBV25-1 with TRBJ2-3, with a possible D match to TRBD2 (5 bases). V lost 3 bases, J lost 6 bases, and 13 bases lay in between. CDR3 size: 14 residues. CDR1 MGHDK and CDR2 SYGVNS come from the germline V gene. CDR3 in DNA: TGTGCCAGCAGTGATGGAGGAGAGTGGGATACGCAGTATTTT. It encodes CASSDGGEWDTQYF.

The chain joins TRBV28 to TRBJ1-5; D is perhaps TRBD1 (6 bases). Germline CDR1 MDHEN, CDR2 SYDVKM. V was trimmed by 5 bases and J by 0 bases, leaving 17 bases between them. The CDR3 contains 17 residues. CDR3 nucleotide sequence: TGTGCCAGCAGTCTTCAATATGACAGGCTTAGCAATCAGCCCCAGCATTTT. It is translated as CASSLQYDRLSNQPQHF.

CDR3 sequence: CASRQIISGNTIYF. Here the CDR3 DNA reads TGTGCCAGCAGACAGATTATCTCTGGAAACACCATATATTTT. The V gene is TRBV6-5, the J gene TRBJ1-3, with D uncertain. V lost 6 bases and J 0 bases, leaving 9 bases between the germline ends. The CDR3 covers 14 residues. Germline-derived CDR1 and CDR2 are MNHEY and SVGAGI.

The rearrangement links TRBV27 to TRBJ2-1; 11 bases are a match to TRBD2. CDR3 length: 20 amino acids. Per germline, CDR1 MNHEY and CDR2 SMNVEV (reference sequence). Trimming at V came to 0 bases and at J to 2 bases, leaving 12 bases not matched to a gene. Here the CDR3 DNA reads TGTGCCAGCAGTTTATCGGGGGCAGGGCTTAGCGGGAGGGCCTACAATGAGCAGTTCTTC. Translated: CASSLSGAGLSGRAYNEQFF.

There are a few counts of this clone. The CDR3: CASSAGVIEQFF. The CDR3 DNA sequence: TGCGCCAGCAGTGCAGGGGTGATAGAGCAGTTCTTC. The gene calls are TRBV10-2 and TRBJ2-1, with D tentatively TRBD1 (6 bases). Between the trimmed V and J ends, which lost 4 bases and 10 bases, there was a span of 11 bases. There are 12 residues in the CDR3. Germline loops: CDR1 WSHSY, CDR2 SAAADI.

The chain couples TRBV29-1 to TRBJ2-7, with 7 bases that match TRBD2. CDR3 length equals 15 residues. CDR1 is SQVTM and CDR2 is ANQGSEA in the germline V gene. The junction had 7 bases not matched to a gene; V was cut back by 0 bases and J by 2 bases. Here the CDR3 reads CSVEDRGGSPYEQYF. The CDR3 DNA reads TGCAGCGTTGAAGATAGAGGCGGGAGTCCCTACGAGCAGTACTTC.